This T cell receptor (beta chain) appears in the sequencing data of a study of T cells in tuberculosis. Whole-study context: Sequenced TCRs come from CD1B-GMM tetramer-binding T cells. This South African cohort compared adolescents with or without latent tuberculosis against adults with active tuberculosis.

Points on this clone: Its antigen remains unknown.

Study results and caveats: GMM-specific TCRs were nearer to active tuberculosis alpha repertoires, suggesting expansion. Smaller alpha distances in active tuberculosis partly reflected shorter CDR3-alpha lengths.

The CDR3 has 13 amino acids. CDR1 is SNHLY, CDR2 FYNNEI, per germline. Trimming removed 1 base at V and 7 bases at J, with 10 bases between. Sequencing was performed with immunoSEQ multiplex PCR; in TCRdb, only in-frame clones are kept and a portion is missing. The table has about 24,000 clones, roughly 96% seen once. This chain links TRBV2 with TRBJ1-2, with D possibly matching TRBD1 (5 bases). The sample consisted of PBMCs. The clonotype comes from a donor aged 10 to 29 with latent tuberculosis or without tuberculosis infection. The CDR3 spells CASSEGPGFGYTF. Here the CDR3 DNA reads TGTGCCAGCAGTGAAGGGCCAGGGTTTGGCTACACCTTC.